A selection of T cell receptor beta chains follows, all from one sample in a study of identical twins. MiXCR was run by TCRdb on the 5' RACE reads, yielding one entry per CDR3 protein. The table lists 400,000 to 500,000 distinct CDR3 sequences, around a sixth of them singletons. The sequenced sample was naive T cells sorted from blood. Receptors originate from a man over 45 in good health. CDR3s include the opening cysteine and the closing phenylalanine or tryptophan. D genes are given only for firm matches. Clone size, where shown, is once, few, many, or a class for clones that have expanded.

TRBJ2-7,TRBD2,.,TRBV12-3/TRBV12-4,CASSSSGVPYEQYF,TGTGCCAGCAGTTCTAGCGGGGTGCCCTACGAGCAGTACTTC
TRBJ2-1,.,few,TRBV9,CASSVVADSSYNEQFF,TGTGCCAGCAGCGTAGTAGCGGACAGCTCCTACAATGAGCAGTTCTTC
TRBJ2-7,.,many,TRBV20-1,CSAKPDIYEQYF,TGCAGTGCTAAACCCGACATCTACGAGCAGTACTTC
TRBJ1-5,.,.,TRBV30,CAWSVGSVQHF,TGTGCCTGGAGCGTAGGGTCGGTCCAGCATTTT
TRBJ2-7,.,few,TRBV6-5,CASSSTVLGEQYF,TGTGCCAGCAGTTCCACGGTCTTGGGCGAGCAGTACTTC
TRBJ2-2,TRBD1,.,TRBV5-4,CASSPQTGTDTGELFF,TGTGCCAGCAGCCCCCAAACCGGGACAGACACCGGGGAGCTGTTTTTT
TRBJ2-3,.,.,TRBV6-4,CASSEQSTDTQYF,TGTGCCAGCAGTGAACAGAGCACAGATACGCAGTATTTT
TRBJ2-1,TRBD1,.,TRBV28,CASSSTGYRDRPYDEQFF,TGTGCCAGCAGTTCCACCGGTTACCGGGACAGACCCTACGATGAGCAGTTCTTC
TRBJ2-2,TRBD2,few,TRBV5-1,CASSLSGGRAGELFF,TGCGCCAGCAGCTTGTCCGGCGGGAGGGCCGGGGAGCTGTTTTTT
TRBJ2-3,.,.,TRBV4-2,CASSRSSNRADTQYF,TGTGCCAGCAGCCGATCCTCGAACAGGGCTGATACGCAGTATTTT
TRBJ2-1,.,few,TRBV5-1,CASSPDIGSYNEQFF,TGCGCCAGCAGTCCGGACATTGGCTCCTACAATGAGCAGTTCTTC
TRBJ2-1,TRBD1,many,TRBV20-1,CSAREVTGSYNEQFF,TGCAGTGCTAGAGAGGTGACAGGGTCCTACAATGAGCAGTTCTTC
TRBJ2-3,.,few,TRBV5-6,CASSHPADTQYF,TGTGCCAGCAGTCATCCAGCAGATACGCAGTATTTT
TRBJ2-7,.,once,TRBV18,CASSGETGRQYF,TGTGCCAGCTCAGGGGAGACAGGCCGGCAGTACTTC
TRBJ2-1,TRBD1,few,TRBV7-2,CASSRTGFDEQFF,TGTGCCAGCAGCCGGACAGGGTTCGATGAGCAGTTCTTC
TRBJ2-1,.,.,TRBV7-2,CASSFRRQVDYNEQFF,TGTGCCAGCAGCTTCCGCCGACAGGTCGATTACAATGAGCAGTTCTTC
TRBJ2-7,TRBD1,many,TRBV4-1,CASSQALSPGQGAYEQYF,TGCGCCAGCAGCCAAGCTTTGTCTCCGGGACAGGGGGCCTACGAGCAGTACTTC
TRBJ2-1,.,few,TRBV12-3/TRBV12-4,CASTVGLALGYNEQFF,TGTGCCAGCACCGTGGGGCTAGCGCTGGGGTACAATGAGCAGTTCTTC
TRBJ2-2,TRBD2,.,TRBV7-9,CASSLLLAGGSGELFF,TGTGCCAGCAGCCTCCTACTAGCGGGAGGTTCCGGGGAGCTGTTTTTT
TRBJ2-7,.,.,TRBV5-5,CASSRKAYEQYF,TGTGCCAGCAGTCGGAAGGCCTACGAGCAGTACTTC
TRBJ1-1,.,few,TRBV7-8,CASSIGTPGGTEAFF,TGTGCCAGCAGCATAGGGACCCCTGGAGGCACTGAAGCTTTCTTT
TRBJ2-3,.,.,TRBV5-1,CASSLIGVVADTQYF,TGCGCCAGCAGCTTGATAGGGGTAGTAGCAGATACGCAGTATTTT
TRBJ2-1,TRBD1,few,TRBV13,CASSPRDRGRAEQFF,TGTGCCAGCAGCCCCCGGGACAGGGGTCGCGCCGAGCAGTTCTTC
TRBJ2-7,.,.,TRBV7-3,CASSPSAGYEQYF,TGTGCCAGCAGCCCCTCCGCAGGGTACGAGCAGTACTTC
TRBJ2-5,.,few,TRBV7-9,CASSLAGGLETQYF,TGTGCCAGCAGCTTAGCGGGAGGATTGGAGACCCAGTACTTC
TRBJ2-1,.,many,TRBV4-3,CASSQPAVNNEQFF,TGCGCCAGCAGCCAACCAGCGGTGAACAATGAGCAGTTCTTC
TRBJ2-3,.,.,TRBV20-1,CSDRIGGADTQYF,TGCAGTGACAGAATAGGGGGTGCAGATACGCAGTATTTT
TRBJ2-1,TRBD2,.,TRBV12-3/TRBV12-4,CASSLLTSGYNEQFF,TGTGCCAGCAGTTTATTAACTAGCGGTTACAATGAGCAGTTCTTC
TRBJ2-5,TRBD1,few,TRBV12-3/TRBV12-4,CASRLQGAGQETQYF,TGTGCCAGCAGACTACAGGGGGCAGGTCAAGAGACCCAGTACTTC
TRBJ2-5,TRBD2,.,TRBV15,CATSRDLAGGGETQYF,TGTGCCACCAGCAGGGACCTAGCGGGGGGTGGAGAGACCCAGTACTTC
TRBJ1-6,.,.,TRBV27,CASSPGTRNSPLHF,TGTGCCAGCAGCCCCGGGACACGAAATTCACCCCTCCACTTT
TRBJ2-7,TRBD1,many,TRBV6-5,CASSYSGTGIYEQYF,TGTGCCAGCAGTTATTCCGGGACAGGGATATACGAGCAGTACTTC
TRBJ2-1,.,few,TRBV6-1,CASTPFKSKTRYEQFF,TGTGCCAGCACCCCGTTTAAATCCAAAACCCGATATGAGCAGTTCTTC
TRBJ2-1,.,few,TRBV7-8,CASSPFSGVNEQFF,TGTGCCAGCAGCCCTTTCTCGGGAGTTAATGAGCAGTTCTTC
TRBJ2-1,.,.,TRBV2,CASRPPGGNEQFF,TGTGCCAGCAGGCCCCCTGGGGGGAATGAGCAGTTCTTC
TRBJ2-3,TRBD1,.,TRBV5-1,CASSLLQGTDTQYF,TGCGCCAGCAGCTTGCTACAGGGGACAGATACGCAGTATTTT
TRBJ2-2,.,few,TRBV29-1,CSVEDLDKNTGELFF,TGCAGCGTTGAAGATCTGGACAAGAACACCGGGGAGCTGTTTTTT
TRBJ2-3,.,few,TRBV20-1,CSARPGQDTQYF,TGCAGTGCCCGGCCGGGTCAGGATACGCAGTATTTT
TRBJ1-5,.,.,TRBV6-2/TRBV6-3,CASSVTGTSNQPQHF,TGTGCCAGCAGTGTTACCGGGACTAGCAATCAGCCCCAGCATTTT
TRBJ2-7,TRBD1,many,TRBV6-6,CASSHGQGEQYF,TGTGCCAGCAGCCACGGACAGGGAGAGCAGTACTTC
TRBJ2-1,.,.,TRBV7-2,CASSLGFFGEYNEQFF,TGTGCCAGCAGCTTAGGTTTTTTTGGCGAATACAATGAGCAGTTCTTC
TRBJ2-7,TRBD2,.,TRBV20-1,CSARETRTSGSYEQYF,TGCAGTGCTAGAGAAACAAGGACTAGCGGATCCTACGAGCAGTACTTC
TRBJ2-5,.,many,TRBV4-2,CASSQGGRETQYF,TGTGCCAGCAGCCAAGGGGGGCGGGAGACCCAGTACTTC
TRBJ2-5,.,few,TRBV5-1,CASSLDPPGRGETQYF,TGCGCCAGCAGCTTGGATCCTCCGGGACGCGGTGAGACCCAGTACTTC
TRBJ1-3,.,.,TRBV6-1,CASRRTNFPSGNTIYF,TGTGCCAGCAGGCGAACGAATTTTCCCTCTGGAAACACCATATATTTT
TRBJ2-5,TRBD1,.,TRBV10-3,CASRQGESQYF,TGTGCCAGCAGACAGGGGGAGTCCCAGTACTTC
TRBJ2-7,TRBD2,few,TRBV27,CASSPGTSGSNEQYF,TGTGCCAGCAGTCCAGGGACTAGCGGGAGCAACGAGCAGTACTTC
TRBJ2-3,.,.,TRBV5-5,CASSFNGRGAQDTQYF,TGTGCCAGCAGCTTTAATGGCAGGGGCGCACAAGATACGCAGTATTTT
TRBJ2-7,TRBD1,.,TRBV28,CASRPTGDPSEQYF,TGTGCCAGCAGGCCGACAGGGGATCCATCCGAGCAGTACTTC
TRBJ1-1,.,many,TRBV27,CASSPDRLNTEAFF,TGTGCCAGCAGCCCCGACAGGCTGAACACTGAAGCTTTCTTT
TRBJ2-3,TRBD2,few,TRBV15,CATSREGGNTQYF,TGTGCCACCAGCAGAGAGGGAGGGAATACGCAGTATTTT
TRBJ2-1,.,.,TRBV20-1,CSARDWRYEQFF,TGCAGTGCTAGAGATTGGCGGTATGAGCAGTTCTTC
TRBJ2-1,TRBD2,few,TRBV5-4,CASSFPSGRSYNEQFF,TGTGCCAGCAGCTTCCCTAGCGGGAGATCCTACAATGAGCAGTTCTTC